The clone carrying this T cell receptor (delta chain) has ten or more counts. The antigen remains unidentified. Bulk repertoires came from Vgamma9/Vdelta2+ or Vdelta2-negative gammadelta T cells flow-sorted from PBMC. These data originate in a study of γδ T cells in repeated Plasmodium falciparum infection. Study summary: Age- and gender-matched Australian children served as comparison for malaria-exposed Malian children. Timepoints: baseline, immediately before selected infections, and 21 days after every infection.

The CDR3 is 14 residues long. The V gene lost 6 bases and the J gene lost 0 bases, with 11 bases spanning the gap. Germline V gene lookup returns CDR1 TSWWSYY and CDR2 QGS. Each sorted gammadelta sample had TRG and TRD chains sequenced. TCRdb re-called the multiplex PCR reads through CATT. The sample has roughly 86,000 delta-chain clones, roughly 1.4% seen once. Study findings and constraints: The Malian cohort came from a small rural village of predominantly one ethnic group.

Specimen: gamma-delta T cells from blood. The receptor's source is a pool of human donors (malaria-infected and uninfected, not separated). The chain links TRDV1 to TRDJ1; D unresolved. The CDR3 loop reads CALGRIPYTDKLIF. The CDR3 DNA sequence: TGTGCTCTTGGCCGAATACCTTACACCGATAAACTCATCTTT.